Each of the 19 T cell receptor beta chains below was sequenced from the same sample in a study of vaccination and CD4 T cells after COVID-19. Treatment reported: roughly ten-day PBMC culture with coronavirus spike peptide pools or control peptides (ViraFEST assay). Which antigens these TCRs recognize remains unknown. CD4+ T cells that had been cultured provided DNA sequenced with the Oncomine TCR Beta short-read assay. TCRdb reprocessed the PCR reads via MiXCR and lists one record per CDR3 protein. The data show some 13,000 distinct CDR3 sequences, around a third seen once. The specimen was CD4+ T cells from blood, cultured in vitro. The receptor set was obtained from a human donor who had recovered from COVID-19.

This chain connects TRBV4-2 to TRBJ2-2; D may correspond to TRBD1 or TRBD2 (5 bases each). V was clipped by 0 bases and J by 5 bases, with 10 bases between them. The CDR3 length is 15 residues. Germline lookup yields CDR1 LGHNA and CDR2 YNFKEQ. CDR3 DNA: TGTGCCAGCAGCCAAGAGGGCAGGGAGACCGGGGAGCTGTTTTTT. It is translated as CASSQEGRETGELFF.

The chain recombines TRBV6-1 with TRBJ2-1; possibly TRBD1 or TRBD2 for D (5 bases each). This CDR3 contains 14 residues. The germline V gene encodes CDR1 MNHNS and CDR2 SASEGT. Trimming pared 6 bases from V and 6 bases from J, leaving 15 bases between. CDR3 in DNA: TGTGCCAGCAGCGGGACGGACGGATCCAATGAGCAGTTCTTC. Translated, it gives CASSGTDGSNEQFF.

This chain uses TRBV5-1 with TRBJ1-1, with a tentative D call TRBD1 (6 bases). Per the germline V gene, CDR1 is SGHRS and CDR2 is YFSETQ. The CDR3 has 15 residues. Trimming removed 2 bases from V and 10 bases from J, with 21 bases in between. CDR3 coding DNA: TGCGCCAGCAGCTTTTCCCGGGACACGGGTGTGGCAGCTTTCTTT. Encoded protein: CASSFSRDTGVAAFF.

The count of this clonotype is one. The CDR3 is CAISEGWEGGTDTQYF. In nucleotides, the CDR3 is TGTGCCATCAGTGAAGGGTGGGAGGGAGGAACAGATACGCAGTATTTT. The chain recombines TRBV10-3 with TRBJ2-3; 7 positions agree with TRBD2. Germline loops: CDR1 ENHRY, CDR2 SYGVKD. V trimming: 3 bases; J trimming: 3 bases; junction bases outside the gene matches: 9. This CDR3 has 16 amino acids.

CDR3 in DNA: TGCAGGGTCCGAAACGCTTTCAGGGAGCAGTTCTTC. This sequence encodes CRVRNAFREQFF. This chain joins TRBV20-1 and TRBJ2-1; D gene uncertain. Germline assignment: CDR1 DFQATT and CDR2 SNEGSKA (reference sequence). The CDR3 length is 12 residues.

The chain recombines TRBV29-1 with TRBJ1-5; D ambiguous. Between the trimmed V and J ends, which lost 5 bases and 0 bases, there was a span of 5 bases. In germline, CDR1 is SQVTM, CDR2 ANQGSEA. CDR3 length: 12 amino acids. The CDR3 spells CSVSNSNQPQHF. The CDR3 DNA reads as TGCAGCGTTAGTAATAGCAATCAGCCCCAGCATTTT.

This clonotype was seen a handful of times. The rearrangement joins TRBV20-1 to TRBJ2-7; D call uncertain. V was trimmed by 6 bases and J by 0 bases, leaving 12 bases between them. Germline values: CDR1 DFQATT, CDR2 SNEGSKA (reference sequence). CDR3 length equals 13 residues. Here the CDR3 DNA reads TGCAGTGCCACCATAGACAACTCCTACGAGCAGTACTTC. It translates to CSATIDNSYEQYF.

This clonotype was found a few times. The CDR3 region is CASRPRTVNTGELFF. The CDR3 DNA sequence: TGTGCCAGCAGACCGAGGACAGTAAACACCGGGGAGCTGTTTTTT. This sequence joins TRBV7-9 and TRBJ2-2, with D tentatively TRBD1 (6 bases). The CDR3 is made up of 15 amino acids. Germline loops: CDR1 SEHNR, CDR2 FQNEAQ (reference sequence). Trimming stripped 6 bases from V and 2 bases from J, with 13 bases between.

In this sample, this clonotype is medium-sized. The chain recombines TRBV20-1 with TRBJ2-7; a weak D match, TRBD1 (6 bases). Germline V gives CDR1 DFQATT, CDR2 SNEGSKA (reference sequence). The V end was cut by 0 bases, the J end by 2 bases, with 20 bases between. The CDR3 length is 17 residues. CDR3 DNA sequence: TGCAGTGCTAGAGATCTTGGCCCGCAGGGGCCGACCTACGAGCAGTACTTC. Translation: CSARDLGPQGPTYEQYF.

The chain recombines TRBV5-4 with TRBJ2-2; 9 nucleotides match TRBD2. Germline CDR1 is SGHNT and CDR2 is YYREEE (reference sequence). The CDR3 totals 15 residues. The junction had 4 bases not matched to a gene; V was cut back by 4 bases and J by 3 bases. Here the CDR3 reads CASSIRTSDTGELFF. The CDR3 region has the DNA TGTGCCAGCAGCATTAGGACTAGCGACACCGGGGAGCTGTTTTTT.

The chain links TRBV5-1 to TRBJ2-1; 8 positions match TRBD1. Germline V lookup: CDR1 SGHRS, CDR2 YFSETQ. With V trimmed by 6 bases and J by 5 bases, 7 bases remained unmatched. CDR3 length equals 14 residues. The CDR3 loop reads CASTGQGYDNEQFF. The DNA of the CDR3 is TGCGCCAGCACAGGACAGGGATATGACAATGAGCAGTTCTTC.

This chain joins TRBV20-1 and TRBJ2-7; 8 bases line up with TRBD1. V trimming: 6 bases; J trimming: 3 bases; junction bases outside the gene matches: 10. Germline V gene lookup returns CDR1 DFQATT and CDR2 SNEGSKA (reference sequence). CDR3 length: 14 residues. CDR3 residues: CSAPPPQGVYEQYF. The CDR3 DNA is TGCAGTGCCCCACCCCCACAGGGGGTCTACGAGCAGTACTTC.

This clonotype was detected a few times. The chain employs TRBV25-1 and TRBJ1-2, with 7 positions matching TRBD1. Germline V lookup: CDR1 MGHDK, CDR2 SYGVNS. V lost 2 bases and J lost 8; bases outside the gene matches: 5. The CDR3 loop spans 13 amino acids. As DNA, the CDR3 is TGTGCCAGCAGTGAAACAGGGGATTGGGGCTACACCTTC. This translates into CASSETGDWGYTF.

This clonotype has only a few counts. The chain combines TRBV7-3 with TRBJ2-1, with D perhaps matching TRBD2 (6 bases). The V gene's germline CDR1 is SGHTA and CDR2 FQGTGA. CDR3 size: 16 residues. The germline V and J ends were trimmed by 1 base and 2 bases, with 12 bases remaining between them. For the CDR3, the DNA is TGTGCCAGCAGCTTAAGGGGGGACGGCACCTACAATGAGCAGTTCTTC. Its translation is CASSLRGDGTYNEQFF.

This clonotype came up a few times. CDR3 in amino acids: CASSEIRTGGLETQYF. CDR3 nucleotides: TGTGCCAGCAGCGAGATTCGGACAGGGGGCTTAGAGACCCAGTACTTC. The chain couples TRBV9 to TRBJ2-5, with TRBD1 matching over 11 bases. The germline V gene has CDR1 SGDLS and CDR2 YYNGEE. J gave up 4 bases and V 3 bases, and 8 bases lay outside the gene matches. CDR3 length: 16 amino acids.

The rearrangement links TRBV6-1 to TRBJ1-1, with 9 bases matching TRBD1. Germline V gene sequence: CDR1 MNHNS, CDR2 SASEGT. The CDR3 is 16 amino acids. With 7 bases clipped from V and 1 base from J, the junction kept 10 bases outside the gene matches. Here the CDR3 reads CASTTTGGAWNTEAFF. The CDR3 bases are TGTGCCAGCACAACCACAGGGGGCGCTTGGAACACTGAAGCTTTCTTT.

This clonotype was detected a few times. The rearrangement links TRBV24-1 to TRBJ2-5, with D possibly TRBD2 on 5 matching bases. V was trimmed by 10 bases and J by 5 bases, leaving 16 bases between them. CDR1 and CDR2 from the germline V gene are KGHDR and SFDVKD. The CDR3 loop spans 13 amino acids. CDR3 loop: CATAGNPRETQYF. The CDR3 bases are TGTGCCACGGCCGGGAATCCGAGGGAGACCCAGTACTTC.

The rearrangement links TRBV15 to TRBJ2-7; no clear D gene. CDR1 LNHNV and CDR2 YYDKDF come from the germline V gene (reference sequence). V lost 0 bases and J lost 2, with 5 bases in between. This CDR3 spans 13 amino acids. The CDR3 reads CATSRDRPYEQYF. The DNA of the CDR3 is TGTGCCACCAGCAGAGATCGCCCCTACGAGCAGTACTTC.

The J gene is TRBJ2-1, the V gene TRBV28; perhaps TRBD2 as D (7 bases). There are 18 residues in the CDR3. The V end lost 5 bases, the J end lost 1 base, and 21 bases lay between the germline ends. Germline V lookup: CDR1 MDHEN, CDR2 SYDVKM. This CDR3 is CASSPPLGGGVSYNEQFF. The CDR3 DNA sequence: TGTGCCAGCAGTCCCCCCCTAGGGGGAGGGGTGTCCTACAATGAGCAGTTCTTC.